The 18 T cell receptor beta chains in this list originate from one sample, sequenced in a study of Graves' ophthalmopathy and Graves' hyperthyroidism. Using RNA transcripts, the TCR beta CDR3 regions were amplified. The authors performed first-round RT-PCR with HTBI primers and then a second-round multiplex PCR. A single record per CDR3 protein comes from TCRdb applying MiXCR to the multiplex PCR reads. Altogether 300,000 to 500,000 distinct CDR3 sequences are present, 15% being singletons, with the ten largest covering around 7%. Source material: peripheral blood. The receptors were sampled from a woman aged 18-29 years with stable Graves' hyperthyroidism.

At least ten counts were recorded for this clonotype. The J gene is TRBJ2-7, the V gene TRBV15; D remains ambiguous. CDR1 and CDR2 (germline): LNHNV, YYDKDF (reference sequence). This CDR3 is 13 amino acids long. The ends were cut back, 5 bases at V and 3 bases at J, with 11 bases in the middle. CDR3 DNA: TGTGCCACCAGCCGGACGGAAAACTACGAGCAGTACTTC. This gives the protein CATSRTENYEQYF.

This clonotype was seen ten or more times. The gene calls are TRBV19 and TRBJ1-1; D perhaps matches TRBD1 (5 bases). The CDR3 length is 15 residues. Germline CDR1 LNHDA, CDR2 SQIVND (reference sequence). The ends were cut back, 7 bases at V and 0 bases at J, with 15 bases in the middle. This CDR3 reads CASNLGVLMNTEAFF. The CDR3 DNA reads TGTGCCAGTAACCTAGGGGTCTTGATGAACACTGAAGCTTTCTTT.

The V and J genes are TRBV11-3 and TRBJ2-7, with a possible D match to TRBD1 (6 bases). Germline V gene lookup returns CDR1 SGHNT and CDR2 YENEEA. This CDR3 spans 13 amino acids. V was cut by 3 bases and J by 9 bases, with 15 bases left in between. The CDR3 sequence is CASSFDRPQGQYF. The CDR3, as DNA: TGTGCCAGCAGCTTCGACAGGCCCCAGGGGCAGTACTTC.

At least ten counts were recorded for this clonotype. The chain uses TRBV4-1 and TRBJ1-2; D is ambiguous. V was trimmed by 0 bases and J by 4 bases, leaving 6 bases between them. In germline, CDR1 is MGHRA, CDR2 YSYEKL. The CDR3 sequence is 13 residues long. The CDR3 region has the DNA TGCGCCAGCAGCCAAGACGGGTTCTATGGCTACACCTTC. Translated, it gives CASSQDGFYGYTF.

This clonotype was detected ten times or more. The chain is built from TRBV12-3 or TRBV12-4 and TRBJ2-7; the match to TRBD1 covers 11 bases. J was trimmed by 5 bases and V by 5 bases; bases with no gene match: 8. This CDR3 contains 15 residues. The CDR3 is CASSLPGQGDHEQYF. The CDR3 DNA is TGTGCCAGCAGTCTACCGGGACAGGGGGACCACGAGCAGTACTTC.

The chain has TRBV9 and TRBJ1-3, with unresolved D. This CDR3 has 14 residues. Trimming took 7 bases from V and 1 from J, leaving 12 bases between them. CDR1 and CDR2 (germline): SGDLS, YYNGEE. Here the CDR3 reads CASGETGSGNTIYF. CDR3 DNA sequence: TGTGCCAGCGGAGAAACGGGGTCTGGAAACACCATATATTTT.

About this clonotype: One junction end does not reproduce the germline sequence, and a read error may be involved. The CDR3 loop reads CSAGTSGSYEHYF. The CDR3 DNA follows: TGCAGTGCCGGAACTAGCGGGAGCTACGAGCATTACTTC. This sequence joins TRBV20-1 and TRBJ2-7; 11 bases agree with TRBD2. Germline CDR1 DFQATT, CDR2 SNEGSKA (reference sequence). The CDR3 runs to 13 residues.

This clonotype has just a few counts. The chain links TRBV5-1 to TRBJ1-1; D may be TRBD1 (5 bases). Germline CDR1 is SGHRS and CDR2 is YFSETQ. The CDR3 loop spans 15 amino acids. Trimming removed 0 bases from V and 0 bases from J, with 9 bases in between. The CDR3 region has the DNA TGCGCCAGCAGCTTGGATGCAGGGCTGAACACTGAAGCTTTCTTT. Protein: CASSLDAGLNTEAFF.

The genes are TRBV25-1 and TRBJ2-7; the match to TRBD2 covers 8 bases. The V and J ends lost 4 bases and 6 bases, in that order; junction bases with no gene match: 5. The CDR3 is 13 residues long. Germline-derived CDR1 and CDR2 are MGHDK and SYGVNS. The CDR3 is CASSVGSGGEQYF. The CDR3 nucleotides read TGTGCCAGCAGTGTTGGGAGCGGGGGCGAGCAGTACTTC.

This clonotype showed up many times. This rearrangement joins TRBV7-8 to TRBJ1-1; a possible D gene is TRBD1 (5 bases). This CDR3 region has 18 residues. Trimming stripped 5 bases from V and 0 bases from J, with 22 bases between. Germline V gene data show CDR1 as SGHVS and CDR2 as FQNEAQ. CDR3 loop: CASSPRGVGGRMNTEAFF. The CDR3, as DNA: TGTGCCAGCAGCCCTAGGGGAGTCGGAGGCAGGATGAACACTGAAGCTTTCTTT.

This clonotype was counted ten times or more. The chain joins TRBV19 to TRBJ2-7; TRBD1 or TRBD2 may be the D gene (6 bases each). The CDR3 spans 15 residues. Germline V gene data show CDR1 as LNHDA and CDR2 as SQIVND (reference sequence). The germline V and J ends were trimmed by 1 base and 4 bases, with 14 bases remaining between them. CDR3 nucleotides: TGTGCCAGTAGTATAGTGGGGGGCGACTGGTACGAGCAGTACTTC. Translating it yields CASSIVGGDWYEQYF. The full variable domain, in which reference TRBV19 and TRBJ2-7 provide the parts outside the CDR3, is DGGITQSPKYLFRKEGQNVTLSCEQNLNHDAMYWYRQDPGQGLRLIYYSQIVNDFQKGDIAEGYSVSREKKESFPLTVTSAQKNPTAFYLCASSIVGGDWYEQYFGPGTRLTVT.

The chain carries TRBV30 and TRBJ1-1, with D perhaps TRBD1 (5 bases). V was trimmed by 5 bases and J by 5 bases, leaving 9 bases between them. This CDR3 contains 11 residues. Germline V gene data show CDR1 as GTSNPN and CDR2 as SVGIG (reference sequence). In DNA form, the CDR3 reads TGTGCCTGGGACAGAGGAACTGAAGCTTTCTTT. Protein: CAWDRGTEAFF.

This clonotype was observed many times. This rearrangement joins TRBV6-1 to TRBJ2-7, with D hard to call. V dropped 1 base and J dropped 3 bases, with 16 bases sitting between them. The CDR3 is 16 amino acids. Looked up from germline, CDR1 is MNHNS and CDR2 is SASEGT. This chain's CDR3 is CASSEVFQLSGYEQYF. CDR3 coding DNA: TGTGCCAGCAGTGAAGTGTTCCAACTGTCGGGCTACGAGCAGTACTTC.

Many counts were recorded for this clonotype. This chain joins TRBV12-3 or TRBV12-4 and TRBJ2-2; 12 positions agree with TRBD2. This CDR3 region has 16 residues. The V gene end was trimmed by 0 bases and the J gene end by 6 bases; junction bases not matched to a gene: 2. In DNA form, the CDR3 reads TGTGCCAGCAGTTTAGCGTCTAGCGGGGGGGCCGGGGAGCTGTTTTTT. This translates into CASSLASSGGAGELFF.

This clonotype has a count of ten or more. The CDR3 coding sequence is TGCGCCAGCGCGAGTATTACCGGGGAGCTGTTTTTT. It encodes CASASITGELFF. This chain uses TRBV5-1 with TRBJ2-2; D unresolved. Between the trimmed V and J ends, which lost 7 bases and 5 bases, there was a span of 9 bases. The CDR3 is 12 amino acids. Germline V gene lookup returns CDR1 SGHRS and CDR2 YFSETQ.

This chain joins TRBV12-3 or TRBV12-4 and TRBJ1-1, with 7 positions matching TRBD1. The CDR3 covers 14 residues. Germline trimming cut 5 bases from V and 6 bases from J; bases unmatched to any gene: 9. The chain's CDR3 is CASSLRDRNPEAFF. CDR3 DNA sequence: TGTGCCAGCAGTCTAAGGGACAGAAATCCTGAAGCTTTCTTT.

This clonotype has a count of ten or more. The chain's CDR3 is CASSQRGARETQYF. In DNA, the CDR3 is TGTGCCAGCAGCCAAAGGGGGGCTAGAGAGACCCAGTACTTC. V and J are TRBV3-1 and TRBJ2-5, with D perhaps being TRBD1 or TRBD2 (6 bases each). Between the trimmed V and J ends, which lost 2 bases and 4 bases, there was a span of 11 bases. The germline gives CDR1 LGHDT, CDR2 YNNKEL (reference sequence). The CDR3 runs to 14 residues.

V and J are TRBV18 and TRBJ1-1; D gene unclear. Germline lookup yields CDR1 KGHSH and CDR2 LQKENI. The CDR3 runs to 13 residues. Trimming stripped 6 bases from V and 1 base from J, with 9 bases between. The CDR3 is CASSGYENTEAFF. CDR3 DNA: TGTGCCAGCTCGGGGTACGAGAACACTGAAGCTTTCTTT.